The 3 T cell receptor beta chains given below trace back to one sample, sequenced in a study of shared clonotypes between healthy human individuals. The data were produced by immunoSEQ multiplex PCR, yet TCRdb's version contains in-frame clones alone and is incomplete. The table lists 2 million to 2.5 million clones, 90% to 95% of them singletons. The sequencing input was naive CD4+ T cells from PBMCs. Sample subset: CD45RA+ positively selected. Receptor source: a man younger than 35 in good health. Some clones in this sample may be carry-over from other donors' samples.

A note on this clone: This sample includes further DNA sequences coding for the same CDR3. The CDR3 loop is CASSLGLSYEQYF. The CDR3 region has the DNA TGTGCCAGCAGCCTCGGGCTGTCCTACGAGCAGTACTTC. The chain uses TRBV7-8 and TRBJ2-7; D is unclear. The germline CDR1 and CDR2 sequences are SGHVS and FQNEAQ. V gave up 5 bases and J gave up 1 base, with 9 bases separating them. This CDR3 is 13 amino acids long.

The chain combines TRBV11-2 with TRBJ2-1; D perhaps matches TRBD1 (6 bases). This CDR3 is 15 amino acids long. Germline values: CDR1 SGHAT, CDR2 FQNNGV. The V end lost 1 base, the J end lost 3 bases, and 10 bases lay between the germline ends. CDR3 amino acids: CASSLGGRIYNEQFF. The DNA of the CDR3 is TGTGCCAGCAGCTTAGGGGGGCGTATCTACAATGAGCAGTTCTTC.

The gene calls are TRBV2 and TRBJ2-3; D could derive from TRBD1 or TRBD2 (5 bases each). Trimming took 5 bases from V and 2 from J, leaving 14 bases between them. Germline V gives CDR1 SNHLY, CDR2 FYNNEI. This CDR3 is 15 amino acids long. The CDR3 DNA is TGTGCCAGCAGTCCTTGGGACGCCTCCACAGATACGCAGTATTTT. It encodes CASSPWDASTDTQYF. The entire variable domain, with the rest obtained from reference TRBV2 and TRBJ2-3, is as follows: EPEVTQTPSHQVTQMGQEVILRCVPISNHLYFYWYRQILGQKVEFLVSFYNNEISEKSEIFDDQFSVERPDGSNFTLKIRSTKLEDSAMYFCASSPWDASTDTQYFGPGTRLTVL.